These 26 T cell receptor beta chains originate from one sample sequenced in a study of shared clonotypes between healthy human individuals (TCRdb year 2020). The library was produced with the immunoSEQ multiplex PCR assay. TCRdb's version of the immuneACCESS table is confined to in-frame rearrangements and falls short of the full clone set. An unresolved V gene accounts for under half of the shortfall where checked; the remainder is of unknown origin. The sample includes approximately 110,000 clones, with 67% observed a single time. The ten largest clonotypes hold approximately 23% of the sample. Sequencing was carried out using memory CD8+ T cells sorted from blood. The cell subset or site label corresponds to: CD45RO+ cells pooled with CCR7-negative TemRA cells. The receptors stem from a woman aged 30 to 39 in good health.

The J gene is TRBJ2-1, the V gene TRBV25-1; possible D gene TRBD2, 5 bases. The CDR3 is made up of 17 amino acids. Between the trimmed V and J ends, which lost 4 bases and 2 bases, there was a span of 18 bases. Germline V lookup: CDR1 MGHDK, CDR2 SYGVNS. The CDR3 nucleotides read TGTGCCAGCAGTGGCCAACCGGCCCCGGGGACCTACAATGAGCAGTTCTTC. Protein sequence: CASSGQPAPGTYNEQFF.

V gene TRBV4-2 combines with J gene TRBJ2-5; D gene ambiguous. Near its end, the DNA agrees better with TRBJ2-7, so the J call may be wrong. Germline lookup yields CDR1 LGHNA and CDR2 YNFKEQ. The length of the CDR3 is 13 residues. CDR3 nucleotides: TGTGCCAGCAGCCTTCTAACTTCCTACGAGCAGTACTTC. Its protein product is CASSLLTSYEQYF.

V and J are TRBV2 and TRBJ2-2, with no clear D. V was shortened by 3 bases and J by 0 bases, with 14 bases between the two germline ends. Germline V lookup: CDR1 SNHLY, CDR2 FYNNEI. The CDR3 runs 17 residues. The CDR3 loop reads CASSDPSSVANTGELFF. Here the CDR3 DNA reads TGTGCCAGCAGTGACCCCTCGTCCGTCGCGAACACCGGGGAGCTGTTTTTT.

This clone was observed once. CDR3 sequence: CASSDRLAGGIDEQYF. The CDR3, as DNA: TGTGCCAGTAGTGATCGACTAGCGGGAGGGATCGACGAGCAGTACTTC. The rearrangement links TRBV19 to TRBJ2-7; TRBD2 aligns across 14 bases. The length of the CDR3 is 16 residues. Per the germline V gene, CDR1 is LNHDA and CDR2 is SQIVND (reference sequence). The ends lost 5 bases at V and 5 bases at J; junction bases unmatched: 8.

The rearrangement uses TRBV2 and TRBJ2-7; 8 nucleotides match TRBD2. The CDR3 totals 15 residues. Germline values: CDR1 SNHLY, CDR2 FYNNEI. V trimming: 2 bases; J trimming: 3 bases; junction bases outside the gene matches: 6. CDR3 in amino acids: CASSEYQREGYEQYF. The CDR3 bases are TGTGCCAGCAGTGAATACCAACGGGAGGGCTACGAGCAGTACTTC.

This sequence joins TRBV13 and TRBJ2-1, with 10 bases lining up with TRBD1. Germline V gene data show CDR1 as PRHDT and CDR2 as FYEKMQ (reference sequence). CDR3 length: 15 residues. J lost 7 bases, V lost 6 bases, and 9 bases had no gene match. DNA of the CDR3: TGTGCCAGCAGTATTACGGGACAGGGGTTGAATGAGCAGTTCTTC. This codes for CASSITGQGLNEQFF. Combining the CDR3 with reference TRBV13 and TRBJ2-1 gives the whole variable domain AAGVIQSPRHLIKEKRETATLKCYPIPRHDTVYWYQQGPGQDPQFLISFYEKMQSDKGSIPDRFSAQQFSDYHSELNMSSLELGDSALYFCASSITGQGLNEQFFGPGTRLTVL.

The chain links TRBV4-2 to TRBJ2-1; D is perhaps TRBD1 or TRBD2 (5 bases each). Germline CDR1 is LGHNA and CDR2 is YNFKEQ. The CDR3 extends over 15 amino acids. V was pared by 0 bases and J by 10 bases, with 16 bases between. The CDR3 here is CASSQELGRESEQFF. CDR3 in DNA: TGTGCCAGCAGCCAAGAACTAGGCAGGGAATCCGAGCAGTTCTTC.

The chain joins TRBV2 to TRBJ1-2; D gene unclear. Germline values: CDR1 SNHLY, CDR2 FYNNEI. This CDR3 contains 15 residues. Trimming left V 3 bases short and J 4 bases short, with 15 bases between. The CDR3 region has the DNA TGTGCCAGCAGTGATTCGGGAATGTCGGGCTATGGCTACACCTTC. Amino acids: CASSDSGMSGYGYTF.

This rearrangement joins TRBV2 to TRBJ1-2; no firm D call. This CDR3 is built from 12 residues. The germline V gene has CDR1 SNHLY and CDR2 FYNNEI. Deletions cut 3 bases from V and 5 bases from J, with 7 bases between. In nucleotides, the CDR3 is TGTGCCAGCAGTGATGGCGATTATGGCTACACCTTC. Translation gives CASSDGDYGYTF.

This clone has more than one count but fewer than ten. The chain combines TRBV29-1 with TRBJ2-3; maybe TRBD2 (6 bases). Per the germline V gene, CDR1 is SQVTM and CDR2 is ANQGSEA. The CDR3 is made up of 15 amino acids. Trimming took off 4 bases at V and 5 bases at J, with 19 bases between the two ends. The CDR3 reads CSVARREIGGDTQYF. CDR3 sequence (DNA): TGCAGCGTTGCGAGACGGGAGATCGGGGGAGATACGCAGTATTTT.

The table lists this clone with many counts. The gene calls are TRBV27 and TRBJ2-7, with D hard to call. The CDR3 spans 14 residues. From germline, CDR1 is MNHEY and CDR2 SMNVEV (reference sequence). The ends were cut back, 1 base at V and 2 bases at J, with 9 bases in the middle. This chain's CDR3 is CASSLFAGPYEQYF. In DNA, the CDR3 is TGTGCCAGCAGTTTATTCGCCGGACCCTACGAGCAGTACTTC.

In this sample, this clone turned up a few times. The genes are TRBV7-9 and TRBJ1-4; TRBD1 matches 10 bases. There are 15 residues in the CDR3. CDR1 SEHNR and CDR2 FQNEAQ come from the germline V gene (reference sequence). Trimming took 5 bases from V and 7 from J; bases not matched to a gene: 7. Written as DNA, the CDR3 is TGTGCCAGCAGCCCACCGGGACAGGGGCGTGAAAAACTGTTTTTT. It yields the protein CASSPPGQGREKLFF. Full variable domain (missing parts from reference TRBV7-9 and TRBJ1-4): DTGVSQNPRHKITKRGQNVTFRCDPISEHNRLYWYRQTLGQGPEFLTYFQNEAQLEKSRLLSDRFSAERPKGSFSTLEIQRTEQGDSAMYLCASSPPGQGREKLFFGSGTQLSVL.

The chain couples TRBV7-8 to TRBJ2-1; D call uncertain. The CDR3 is 17 amino acids. The ends were cut back, 0 bases at V and 0 bases at J, with 12 bases in the middle. Germline loops: CDR1 SGHVS, CDR2 FQNEAQ. The CDR3 DNA reads as TGTGCCAGCAGCTTAGCGGTTGCCTTGAGCTCCTACAATGAGCAGTTCTTC. This gives the protein CASSLAVALSSYNEQFF.

This clone was seen more than once but under ten times. As DNA, the CDR3 is TGTGCCAGCTCCCCTACCCAAAACATTCAGTACTTC. It translates to CASSPTQNIQYF. This chain joins TRBV18 and TRBJ2-4; the D is unclear. The V gene lost 6 bases and the J gene lost 5 bases, with 8 bases spanning the gap. This CDR3 comprises 12 residues. Germline V lookup: CDR1 KGHSH, CDR2 LQKENI.

J is TRBJ2-7 and V is TRBV5-6; 9 nucleotides agree with TRBD1. Germline values: CDR1 SGHDT, CDR2 YYEEEE. V dropped 2 bases and J dropped 7; count of bases not matched to a gene: 4. CDR3 length: 13 residues. The CDR3 sequence: CASSLGQGREQYF. CDR3 sequence (DNA): TGTGCCAGCAGCTTAGGACAGGGGCGAGAGCAGTACTTC.

In its sample, this clone was seen once. The V gene is TRBV7-8, the J gene TRBJ2-7; D could derive from TRBD1 or TRBD2 (5 bases each). V shed 1 base and J shed 6 bases, with 13 bases lying between them. The germline V gene encodes CDR1 SGHVS and CDR2 FQNEAQ. The CDR3 extends over 14 amino acids. Here the CDR3 reads CASSLVRGRVEQYF. DNA of the CDR3: TGTGCCAGCAGCTTAGTCCGGGGCCGGGTCGAGCAGTACTTC.

The rearrangement links TRBV7-8 to TRBJ2-7; 7 positions match TRBD2. J gave up 1 base and V 5 bases, and 11 bases lay outside the gene matches. This CDR3 comprises 16 residues. The germline CDR1 and CDR2 sequences are SGHVS and FQNEAQ. CDR3 nucleotide sequence: TGTGCCAGCAGCGTATCTGGGGGGGTAGGTTCCTACGAGCAGTACTTC. Translated: CASSVSGGVGSYEQYF.

The chain employs TRBV7-8 and TRBJ2-7; D is tentatively TRBD1 or TRBD2 (5 bases each). CDR1 is SGHVS, CDR2 FQNEAQ, per germline. V was trimmed by 4 bases and J by 6 bases, leaving 19 bases between them. CDR3 length: 15 amino acids. CDR3 sequence: CASSSGWDQSSEQYF. For the CDR3, the DNA is TGTGCCAGCAGCTCGGGGTGGGACCAAAGCAGCGAGCAGTACTTC. The variable domain in full, completed from reference TRBV7-8 and TRBJ2-7, reads GAGVSQSPRYKVAKRGQDVALRCDPISGHVSLFWYQQALGQGPEFLTYFQNEAQLDKSGLPSDRFFAERPEGSVSTLKIQRTQQEDSAVYLCASSSGWDQSSEQYFGPGTRLTVT.

V gene TRBV5-6 combines with J gene TRBJ1-5, with D possibly matching TRBD1 (5 bases). In germline, CDR1 is SGHDT, CDR2 YYEEEE. The CDR3 extends over 14 amino acids. Trimming cost V 1 base and J 6 bases, with 11 bases left between them. The DNA for the CDR3 is TGTGCCAGCAGCTTGTGGGGCGCGGGTCAGCCCCAGCATTTT. It is translated as CASSLWGAGQPQHF.

The chain recombines TRBV10-3 with TRBJ2-1; 11 bases match TRBD2. CDR3 length: 14 residues. Germline CDR1 is ENHRY and CDR2 is SYGVKD. With V trimmed by 10 bases and J by 1 base, 3 bases remained unmatched. This chain's CDR3 is CATLAGGSYNEQFF. CDR3 DNA: TGTGCCACCCTAGCGGGAGGTTCCTACAATGAGCAGTTCTTC.

There are a few counts of this clone. CDR3 DNA sequence: TGTGCCAGCAGCCCCATTGGGACAGGATTTTACGAGCAGTACTTC. Its translation: CASSPIGTGFYEQYF. The chain has TRBV5-4 and TRBJ2-7, with TRBD1 identical over 8 bases. Germline CDR1 SGHNT, CDR2 YYREEE (reference sequence). V dropped 4 bases and J dropped 4; count of bases not matched to a gene: 10. The CDR3 loop spans 15 amino acids.

The chain carries TRBV10-3 and TRBJ2-1; D is unresolved. The CDR3 extends over 13 amino acids. CDR1 is ENHRY, CDR2 SYGVKD, per germline. Trimming cost V 7 bases and J 4 bases, with 11 bases left between them. In nucleotides, the CDR3 is TGTGCCATCACAGCGCGGCGATACAATGAGCAGTTCTTC. It encodes CAITARRYNEQFF.

This clone showed up just a few times. The V gene is TRBV6-1, the J gene TRBJ2-7; D is unresolved. The CDR3 runs 15 residues. Trimming took off 6 bases at V and 0 bases at J, with 15 bases between the two ends. CDR1 is MNHNS, CDR2 SASEGT, per germline. The CDR3 spells CASRSLPPGSYEQYF. The CDR3 DNA reads TGTGCCAGCAGGAGTCTCCCCCCGGGCTCCTACGAGCAGTACTTC.

The chain recombines TRBV27 with TRBJ1-5; D call uncertain. CDR1 MNHEY and CDR2 SMNVEV come from the germline V gene (reference sequence). The CDR3 sequence is 14 residues long. Deletions cut 1 base from V and 0 bases from J, with 4 bases between. The CDR3: CASSLYYSNQPQHF. The CDR3 DNA reads as TGTGCCAGCAGTTTATATTATAGCAATCAGCCCCAGCATTTT.

This clone was counted ten times or more. The chain combines TRBV25-1 with TRBJ1-1; TRBD1 aligns across 10 bases. Germline values: CDR1 MGHDK, CDR2 SYGVNS. Germline trimming cut 4 bases from V and 5 bases from J; bases unmatched to any gene: 10. This CDR3 region has 16 residues. The CDR3 protein is CASSAPTGGIGTEAFF. Here the CDR3 DNA reads TGTGCCAGCAGTGCGCCGACAGGGGGCATTGGAACTGAAGCTTTCTTT.

The rearrangement links TRBV27 to TRBJ1-2, with no clear D. Germline assignment: CDR1 MNHEY and CDR2 SMNVEV (reference sequence). The CDR3 runs to 13 residues. Trimming took 0 bases from V and 8 from J, leaving 10 bases between them. In nucleotides, the CDR3 is TGTGCCAGCAGTTTATCGGCTCTACAAGGCTACACCTTC. Protein sequence: CASSLSALQGYTF.